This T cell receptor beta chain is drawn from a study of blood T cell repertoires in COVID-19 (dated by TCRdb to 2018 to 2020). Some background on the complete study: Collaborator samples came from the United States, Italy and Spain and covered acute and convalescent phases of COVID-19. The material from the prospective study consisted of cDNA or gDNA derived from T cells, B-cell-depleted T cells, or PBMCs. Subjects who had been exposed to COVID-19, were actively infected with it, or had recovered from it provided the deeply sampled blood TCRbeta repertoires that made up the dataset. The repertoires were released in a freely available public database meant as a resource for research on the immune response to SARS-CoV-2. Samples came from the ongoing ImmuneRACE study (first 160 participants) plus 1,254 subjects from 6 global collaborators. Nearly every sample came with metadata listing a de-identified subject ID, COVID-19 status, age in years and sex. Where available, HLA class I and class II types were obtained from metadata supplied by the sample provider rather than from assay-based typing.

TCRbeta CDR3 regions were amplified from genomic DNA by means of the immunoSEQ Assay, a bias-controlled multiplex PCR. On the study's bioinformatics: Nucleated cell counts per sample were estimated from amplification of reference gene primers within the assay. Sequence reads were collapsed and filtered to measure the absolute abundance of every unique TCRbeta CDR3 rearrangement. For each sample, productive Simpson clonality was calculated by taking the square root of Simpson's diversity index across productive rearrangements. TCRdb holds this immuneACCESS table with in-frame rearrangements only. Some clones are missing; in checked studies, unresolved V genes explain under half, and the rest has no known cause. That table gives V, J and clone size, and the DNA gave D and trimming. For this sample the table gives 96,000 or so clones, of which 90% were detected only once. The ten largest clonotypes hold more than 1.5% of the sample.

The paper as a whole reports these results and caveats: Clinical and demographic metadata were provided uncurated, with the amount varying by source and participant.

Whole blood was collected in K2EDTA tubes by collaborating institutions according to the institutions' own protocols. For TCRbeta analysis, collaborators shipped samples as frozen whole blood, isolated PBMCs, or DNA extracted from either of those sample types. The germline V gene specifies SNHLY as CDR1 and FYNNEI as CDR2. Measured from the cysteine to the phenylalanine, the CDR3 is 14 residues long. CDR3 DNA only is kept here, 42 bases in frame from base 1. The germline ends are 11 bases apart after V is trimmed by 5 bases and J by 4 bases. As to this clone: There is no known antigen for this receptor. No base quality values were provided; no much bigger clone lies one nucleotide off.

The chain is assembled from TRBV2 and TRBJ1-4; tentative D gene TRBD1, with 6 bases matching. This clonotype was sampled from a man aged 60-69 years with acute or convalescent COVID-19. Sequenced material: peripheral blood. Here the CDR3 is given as CASSSDRYNEKLFF. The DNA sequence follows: TGTGCCAGCAGTTCGGACAGATATAATGAAAAACTGTTTTTT.